Given below is one T cell receptor (beta chain) in context. Antigen unknown. This sample was included in a study of cytomegalovirus exposure and HLA in healthy donors. Looked up from germline, CDR1 is MRHNA and CDR2 is SNTAGT. This CDR3 has 15 residues. The V and J ends lost 0 bases and 9 bases respectively, with 15 bases between them. General study findings and limits: The study put 160 or so TCR beta chains on its list as cytomegalovirus-associated. The authors reported that TCR beta sequences could predict HLA-A and HLA-B alleles. These predictions were accurate for most subjects in the first cohort.

Primers included in the PCR were 60 Vbeta and 13 Jbeta primers. The data were produced by immunoSEQ multiplex PCR, yet TCRdb's version contains in-frame clones alone and is incomplete. Here the sample spans some 120,000 clones, approximately 80% being singletons. The sequenced sample was PBMCs. The rearrangement joins TRBV6-4 to TRBJ2-1; D not resolved. The sequence derives from a woman between 18 and 29 years old in good health and CMV-seropositive. In DNA form, the CDR3 reads TGTGCCAGCAGTGACTCGAACCCCGAAACCGGTGAGCAGTTCTTC. It yields the protein CASSDSNPETGEQFF.